A single T cell receptor (beta chain) is shown here with its context. Its matching antigen is unknown. V was pared by 6 bases and J by 7 bases, with 19 bases between. The CDR3 is made up of 14 amino acids. The germline CDR1 and CDR2 sequences are MNHEY and SMNVEV (reference sequence). This record comes from a study of OX40 agonist ivuxolimab in advanced cancers. Study details: Treatment of patients was with ivuxolimab, an agonistic anti-OX40 (CD134) antibody.

This table comes from immunoSEQ multiplex PCR, and its TCRdb copy is limited to in-frame clones, with some not included. The sample lists tens of thousands of clones; approximately 91% were seen once. Overall study results and limits: Specificity for antigen went undetermined in the expanded peripheral T cells.

The V call is TRBV27, the J call TRBJ2-7; weak D call: TRBD1 (6 bases). This receptor was obtained from an adult with an advanced solid tumor such as melanoma, head and neck, liver or kidney cancer. The sequencing used CD4+ or CD8+ T cells sorted from blood, collected in a trial of the OX40 agonist ivuxolimab. The CDR3 coding sequence is TGTGCCAGCAGACCGGGACATAACTACGGAGAGCAGTACTTC. Its translation is CASRPGHNYGEQYF.